Here is one T cell receptor (beta chain) with its context. No antigen is known for it. Method: immunoSEQ multiplex PCR; TCRdb's copy keeps in-frame clones and lacks some. The sample lists around 1,000,000 clones, 60% to 80% occurring once. The sample originates from a study of shared clonotypes between healthy human individuals. V was clipped by 4 bases and J by 4 bases; unmatched bases: 6. Germline V CDR1 and CDR2: MGHRA, YSYEKL. CDR3 length equals 14 residues. Study results and limitations: Donors were few, which limited the genetic and exposure-history diversity represented.

Sample: memory CD4+ T cells from PBMCs. Subset meaning: CD45RA-negative fraction. The chain couples TRBV4-1 to TRBJ2-5, with 7 bases identical to TRBD2. The clonotype comes from a man aged 18 to 35 in good health. Some clones in this sample may be carry-over from other donors' samples. CDR3 DNA sequence: TGCGCCAGCAGCCCCCCGGGGAGGGGAGAGACCCAGTACTTC. It yields the protein CASSPPGRGETQYF.